This entry is about one T cell receptor (beta chain). Its target is not known. For every donor, one blood sample of about 2.5 ml was drawn. The data stem from a study of monozygotic twins with inflammatory bowel disease. Overall study results and limits: Twins with IBD were found to have lower TCRbeta diversity (inverse Simpson) than healthy co-twins. Varied immunosuppressive treatments among patients may have increased repertoire variability. Differing T cell subtypes remained indistinguishable.

The CDR3 sequence is 15 residues long. CDR1 and CDR2 (germline): DFQATT, SNEGSKA (reference sequence). Following a re-call of the 5' RACE reads, TCRdb has one entry per CDR3 protein and lacks DNA. In total, the table holds fewer than 400,000 distinct CDR3 sequences. Sequenced: blood. The J gene is TRBJ2-2, the V gene TRBV20-1; TCRdb gives TRBD1 as the D gene, but with no DNA this cannot be confirmed. The sequence was obtained from a human donor with ulcerative colitis or Crohn's disease, or a healthy co-twin of an affected twin (not recorded which). The CDR3 reads CSARDNRQATGELFF.